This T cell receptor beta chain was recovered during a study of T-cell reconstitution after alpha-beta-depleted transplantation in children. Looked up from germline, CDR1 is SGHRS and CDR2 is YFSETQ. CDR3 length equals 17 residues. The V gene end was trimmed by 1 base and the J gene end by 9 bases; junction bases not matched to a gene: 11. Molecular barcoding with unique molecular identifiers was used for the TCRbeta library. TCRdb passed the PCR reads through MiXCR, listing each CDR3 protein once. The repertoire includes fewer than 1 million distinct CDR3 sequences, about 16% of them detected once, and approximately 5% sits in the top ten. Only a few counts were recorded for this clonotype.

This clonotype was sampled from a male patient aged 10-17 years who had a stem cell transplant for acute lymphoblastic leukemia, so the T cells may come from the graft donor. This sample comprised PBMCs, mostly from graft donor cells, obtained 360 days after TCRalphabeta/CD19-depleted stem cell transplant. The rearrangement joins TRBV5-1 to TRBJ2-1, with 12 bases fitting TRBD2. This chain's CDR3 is CASSLYSSGRAWGEQFF. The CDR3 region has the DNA TGCGCCAGCAGCTTGTATTCTAGCGGGAGGGCCTGGGGTGAGCAGTTCTTC. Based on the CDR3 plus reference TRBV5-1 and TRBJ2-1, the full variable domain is KAGVTQTPRYLIKTRGQQVTLSCSPISGHRSVSWYQQTPGQGLQFLFEYFSETQRNKGNFPGRFSGRQFSNSRSEMNVSTLELGDSALYLCASSLYSSGRAWGEQFFGPGTRLTVL.